This T cell receptor (beta chain) was observed in a study of shared clonotypes between healthy human individuals. Study background: Donor composition was a couple of women and a few men, aged 18 to 49. CD4 naive and CD4 memory each took three plates per donor, while CD8 naive took two and CD8 memory one.

General study results and limits: Naive subsets tended to show greater estimated richness than memory subsets. Investigators expected sequencing depth to affect clonotype sharing among donors.

Trimming cost V 0 bases and J 5 bases, with 7 bases left between them. Germline V gene data show CDR1 as MNHEY and CDR2 as SVGAGI. CDR3 length equals 13 residues. Sequenced by immunoSEQ multiplex PCR; TCRdb stores in-frame clones only, minus some. Here the sample spans hundreds of thousands of clones, about 74% being singletons. As regards this clone: The target antigen is unknown.

The TCR comes from a woman aged 25 to 39 in good health. Sequenced sample: memory CD4+ T cells sorted from blood. Stated subset: CD45RA-negative fraction. This chain uses TRBV6-5 with TRBJ2-5; no reliable D call. CDR3 nucleotide sequence: TGTGCCAGCAGTTACTCGGGAACGGAGACCCAGTACTTC. Encoded protein: CASSYSGTETQYF.